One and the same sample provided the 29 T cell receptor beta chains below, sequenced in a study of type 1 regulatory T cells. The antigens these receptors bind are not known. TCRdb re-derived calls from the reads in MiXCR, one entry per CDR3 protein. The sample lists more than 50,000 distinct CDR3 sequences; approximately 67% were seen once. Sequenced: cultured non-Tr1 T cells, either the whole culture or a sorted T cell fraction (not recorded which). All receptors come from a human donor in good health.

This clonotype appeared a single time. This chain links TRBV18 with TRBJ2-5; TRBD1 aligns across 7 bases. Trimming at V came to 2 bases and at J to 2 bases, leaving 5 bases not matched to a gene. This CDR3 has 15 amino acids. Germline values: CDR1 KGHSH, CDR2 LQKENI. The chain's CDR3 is CASSPMTGLQETQYF. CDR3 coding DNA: TGTGCCAGCTCACCAATGACAGGGTTACAAGAGACCCAGTACTTC.

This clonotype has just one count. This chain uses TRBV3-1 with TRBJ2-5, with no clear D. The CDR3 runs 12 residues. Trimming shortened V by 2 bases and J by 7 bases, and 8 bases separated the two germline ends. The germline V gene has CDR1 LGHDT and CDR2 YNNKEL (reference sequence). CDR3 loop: CASSQFEGTQYF. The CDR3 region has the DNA TGTGCCAGCAGCCAATTCGAAGGGACCCAGTACTTC.

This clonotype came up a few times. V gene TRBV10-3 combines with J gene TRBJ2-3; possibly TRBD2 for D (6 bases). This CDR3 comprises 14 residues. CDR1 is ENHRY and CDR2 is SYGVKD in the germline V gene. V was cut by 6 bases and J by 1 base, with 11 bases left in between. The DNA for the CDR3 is TGTGCCATCAGAGACACGGGAGGCACAGATACGCAGTATTTT. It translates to CAIRDTGGTDTQYF.

The DNA for the CDR3 is TGCAGCGTTGAAGAATTACAGGGCGTTCGTGAGCAGTTCTTC. It is translated as CSVEELQGVREQFF. The rearrangement links TRBV29-1 to TRBJ2-1; a weak D match, TRBD1 (6 bases). This CDR3 is built from 14 residues. The germline V and J ends were trimmed by 0 bases and 9 bases, with 15 bases remaining between them. CDR1 SQVTM and CDR2 ANQGSEA come from the germline V gene.

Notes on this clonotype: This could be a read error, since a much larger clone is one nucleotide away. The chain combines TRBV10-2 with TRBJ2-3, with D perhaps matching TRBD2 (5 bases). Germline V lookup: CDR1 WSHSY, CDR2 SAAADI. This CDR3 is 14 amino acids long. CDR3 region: CASTLLEATDTRYF. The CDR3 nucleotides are TGCGCCAGCACTCTACTAGAGGCCACAGATACGCGGTATTTT.

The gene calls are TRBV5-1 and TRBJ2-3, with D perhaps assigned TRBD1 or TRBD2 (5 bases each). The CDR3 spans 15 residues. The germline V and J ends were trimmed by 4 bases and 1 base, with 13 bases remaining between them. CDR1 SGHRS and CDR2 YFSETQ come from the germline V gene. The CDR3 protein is CASSLRELGTDTQYF. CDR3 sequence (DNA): TGCGCCAGCAGCCTCAGGGAGCTCGGCACAGATACGCAGTATTTT.

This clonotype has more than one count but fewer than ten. Here the CDR3 DNA reads TGCGCCAGCGGGTGGGGGGCAGGGTACGAGCAGTACTTC. Amino acids: CASGWGAGYEQYF. This chain uses TRBV10-2 with TRBJ2-5; D assignment may be TRBD1 or TRBD2 (6 bases each). TRBJ2-7 explains the end of the DNA better; the J call may be wrong. This CDR3 comprises 13 residues. Germline CDR1 is WSHSY and CDR2 is SAAADI.

Here the CDR3 reads CASSQGADTQYF. CDR3 in DNA: TGTGCCAGCAGCCAAGGTGCAGATACGCAGTATTTT. The V gene is TRBV3-1, the J gene TRBJ2-3; D gene uncertain. The V end lost 1 base, the J end lost 4 bases, and 3 bases lay between the germline ends. CDR3 length: 12 amino acids. The germline CDR1 and CDR2 sequences are LGHDT and YNNKEL (reference sequence).

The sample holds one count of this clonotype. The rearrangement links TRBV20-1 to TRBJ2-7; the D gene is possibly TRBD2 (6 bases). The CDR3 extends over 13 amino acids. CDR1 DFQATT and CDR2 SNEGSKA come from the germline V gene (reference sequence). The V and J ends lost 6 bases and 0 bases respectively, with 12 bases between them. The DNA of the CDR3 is TGCAGTGCCGGTAGCGGCTACTCCTACGAGCAGTACTTC. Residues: CSAGSGYSYEQYF.

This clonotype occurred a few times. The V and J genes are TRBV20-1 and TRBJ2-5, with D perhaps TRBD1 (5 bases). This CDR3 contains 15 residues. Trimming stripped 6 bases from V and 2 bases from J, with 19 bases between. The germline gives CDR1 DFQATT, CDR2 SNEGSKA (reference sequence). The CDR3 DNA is TGCAGTGCCCAACAACCGCTATACAGGCAAGAGACCCAGTACTTC. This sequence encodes CSAQQPLYRQETQYF.

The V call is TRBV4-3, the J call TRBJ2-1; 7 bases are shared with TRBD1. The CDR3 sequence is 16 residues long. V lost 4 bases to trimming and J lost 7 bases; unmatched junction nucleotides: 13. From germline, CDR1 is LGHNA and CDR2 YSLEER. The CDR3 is CASSLNVRGLGNEQFF. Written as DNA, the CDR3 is TGCGCCAGCAGCCTAAATGTCAGGGGGTTAGGGAATGAGCAGTTCTTC.

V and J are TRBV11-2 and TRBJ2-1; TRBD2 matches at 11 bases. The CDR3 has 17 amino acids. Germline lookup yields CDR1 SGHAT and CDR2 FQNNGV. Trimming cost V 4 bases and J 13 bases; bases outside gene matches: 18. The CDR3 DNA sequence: TGTGCCAGCAGCTCACTCGCGACTAGCGGGACCCACCCCAATCAGTTCTTC. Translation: CASSSLATSGTHPNQFF.

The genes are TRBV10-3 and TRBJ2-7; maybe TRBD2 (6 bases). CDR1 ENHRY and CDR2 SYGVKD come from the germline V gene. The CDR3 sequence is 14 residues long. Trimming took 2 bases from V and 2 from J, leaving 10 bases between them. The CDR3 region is CAISEDSGTYEQYF. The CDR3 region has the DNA TGTGCCATCAGTGAGGATAGCGGAACCTACGAGCAGTACTTC.

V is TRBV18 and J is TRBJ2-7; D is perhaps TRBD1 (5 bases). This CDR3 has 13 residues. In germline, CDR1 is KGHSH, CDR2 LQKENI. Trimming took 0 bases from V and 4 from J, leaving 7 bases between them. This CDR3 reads CASSPPDIYEQYF. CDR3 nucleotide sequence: TGTGCCAGCTCACCACCGGACATTTACGAGCAGTACTTC.

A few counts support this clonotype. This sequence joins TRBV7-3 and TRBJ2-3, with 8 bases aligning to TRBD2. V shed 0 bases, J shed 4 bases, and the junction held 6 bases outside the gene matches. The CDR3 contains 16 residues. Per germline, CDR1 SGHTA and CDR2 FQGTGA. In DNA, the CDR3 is TGTGCCAGCAGCTTAACGTCGGCGGGAGGTGCAGATACGCAGTATTTT. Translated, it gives CASSLTSAGGADTQYF.

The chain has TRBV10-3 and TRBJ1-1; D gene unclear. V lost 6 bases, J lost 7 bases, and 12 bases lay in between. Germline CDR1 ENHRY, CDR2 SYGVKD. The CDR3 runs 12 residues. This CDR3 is CAISVIGDEAFF. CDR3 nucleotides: TGTGCCATCAGCGTTATCGGGGATGAAGCTTTCTTT.

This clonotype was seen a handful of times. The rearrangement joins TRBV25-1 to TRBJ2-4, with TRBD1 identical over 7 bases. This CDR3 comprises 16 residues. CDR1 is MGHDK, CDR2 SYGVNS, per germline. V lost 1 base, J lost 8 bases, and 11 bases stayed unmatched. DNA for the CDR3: TGTGCCAGCAGTGAATCCCCGACAGGGCTGGAGCACATTCAGTACTTC. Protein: CASSESPTGLEHIQYF.

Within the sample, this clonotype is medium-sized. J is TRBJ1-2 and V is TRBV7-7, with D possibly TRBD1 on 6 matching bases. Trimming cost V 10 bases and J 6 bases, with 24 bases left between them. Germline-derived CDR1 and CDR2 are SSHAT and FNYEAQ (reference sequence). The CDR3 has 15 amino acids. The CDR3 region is CATPQLQKGGHGYTF. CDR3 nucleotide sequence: TGTGCCACCCCTCAGCTCCAGAAAGGGGGGCATGGCTACACCTTC.

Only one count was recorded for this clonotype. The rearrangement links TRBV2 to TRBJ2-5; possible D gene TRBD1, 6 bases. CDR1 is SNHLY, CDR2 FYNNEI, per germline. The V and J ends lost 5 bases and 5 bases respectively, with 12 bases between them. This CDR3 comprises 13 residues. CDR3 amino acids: CASSLITGETQYF. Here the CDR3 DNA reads TGTGCCAGCAGTTTGATAACAGGGGAGACCCAGTACTTC. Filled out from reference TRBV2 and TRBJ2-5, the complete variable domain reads EPEVTQTPSHQVTQMGQEVILRCVPISNHLYFYWYRQILGQKVEFLVSFYNNEISEKSEIFDDQFSVERPDGSNFTLKIRSTKLEDSAMYFCASSLITGETQYFGPGTRLLVL.

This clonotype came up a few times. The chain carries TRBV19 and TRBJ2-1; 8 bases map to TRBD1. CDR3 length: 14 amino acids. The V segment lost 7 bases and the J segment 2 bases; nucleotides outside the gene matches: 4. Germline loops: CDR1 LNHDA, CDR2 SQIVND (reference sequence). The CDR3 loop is CASKTQGAYNEQFF. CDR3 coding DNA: TGTGCCAGTAAGACACAGGGGGCCTACAATGAGCAGTTCTTC. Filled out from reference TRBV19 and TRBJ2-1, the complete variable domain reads DGGITQSPKYLFRKEGQNVTLSCEQNLNHDAMYWYRQDPGQGLRLIYYSQIVNDFQKGDIAEGYSVSREKKESFPLTVTSAQKNPTAFYLCASKTQGAYNEQFFGPGTRLTVL.

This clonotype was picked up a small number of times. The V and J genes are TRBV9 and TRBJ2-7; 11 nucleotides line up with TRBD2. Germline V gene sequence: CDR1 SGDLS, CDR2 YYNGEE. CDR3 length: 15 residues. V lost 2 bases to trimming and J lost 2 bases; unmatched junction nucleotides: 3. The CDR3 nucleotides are TGTGCCAGCAGCGTCGGGACTAGCGGTGCCTACGAGCAGTACTTC. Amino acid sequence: CASSVGTSGAYEQYF.

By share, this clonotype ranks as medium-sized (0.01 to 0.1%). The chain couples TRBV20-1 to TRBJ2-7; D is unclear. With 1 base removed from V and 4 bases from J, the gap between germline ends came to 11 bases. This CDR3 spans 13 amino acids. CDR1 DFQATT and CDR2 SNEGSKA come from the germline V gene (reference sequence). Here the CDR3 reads CSARVASGYEQYF. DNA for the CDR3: TGCAGTGCTAGAGTTGCTAGTGGGTACGAGCAGTACTTC.

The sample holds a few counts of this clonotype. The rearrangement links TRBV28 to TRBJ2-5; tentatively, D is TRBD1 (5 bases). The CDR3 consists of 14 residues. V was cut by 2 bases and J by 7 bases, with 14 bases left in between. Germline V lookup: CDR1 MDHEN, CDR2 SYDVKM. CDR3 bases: TGTGCCAGCAGTTTAAGTGTGGGGCCCCGGACCCAGTACTTC. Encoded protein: CASSLSVGPRTQYF.

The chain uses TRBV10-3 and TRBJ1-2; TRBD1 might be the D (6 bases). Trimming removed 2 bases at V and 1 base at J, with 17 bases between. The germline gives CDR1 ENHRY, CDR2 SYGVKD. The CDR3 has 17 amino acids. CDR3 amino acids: CAISEAAGRGSNYGYTF. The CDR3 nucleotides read TGTGCCATCAGTGAGGCGGCGGGTAGGGGGAGTAACTATGGCTACACCTTC.

CDR3 bases: TGTGCCAGCACCTGGTCCCAGCGGAATGAGCAGTTCTTC. Protein sequence: CASTWSQRNEQFF. The chain recombines TRBV12-3 or TRBV12-4 with TRBJ2-1, with a weak D call TRBD2 (5 bases). The CDR3 sequence is 13 residues long. Between the trimmed V and J ends, which lost 7 bases and 7 bases, there was a span of 14 bases.

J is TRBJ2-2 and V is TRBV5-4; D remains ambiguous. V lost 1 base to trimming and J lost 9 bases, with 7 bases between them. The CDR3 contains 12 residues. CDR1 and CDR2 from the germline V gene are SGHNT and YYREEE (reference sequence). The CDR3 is CASSLSSRELFF. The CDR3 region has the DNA TGTGCCAGCAGCTTGTCATCACGGGAGCTGTTTTTT.

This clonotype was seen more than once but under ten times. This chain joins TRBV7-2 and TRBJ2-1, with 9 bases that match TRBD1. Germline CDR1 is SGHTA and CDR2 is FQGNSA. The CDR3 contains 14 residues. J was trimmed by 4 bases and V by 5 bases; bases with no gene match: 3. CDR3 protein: CASSTGTGYNEQFF. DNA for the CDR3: TGTGCCAGCAGCACGGGGACAGGGTACAATGAGCAGTTCTTC.

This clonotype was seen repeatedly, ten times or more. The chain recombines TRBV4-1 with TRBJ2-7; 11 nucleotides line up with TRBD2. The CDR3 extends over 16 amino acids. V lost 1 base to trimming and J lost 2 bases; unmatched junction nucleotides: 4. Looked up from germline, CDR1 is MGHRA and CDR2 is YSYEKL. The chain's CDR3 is CASSQVGTSGTYEQYF. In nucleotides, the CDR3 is TGCGCCAGCAGCCAAGTAGGGACTAGCGGAACCTACGAGCAGTACTTC.

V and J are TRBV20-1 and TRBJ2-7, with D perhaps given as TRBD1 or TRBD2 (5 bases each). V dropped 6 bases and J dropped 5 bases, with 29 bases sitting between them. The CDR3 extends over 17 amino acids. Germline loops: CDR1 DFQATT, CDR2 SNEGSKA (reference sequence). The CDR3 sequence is CSATTTSGTFRSNEQYF. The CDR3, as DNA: TGCAGTGCCACCACGACATCCGGGACGTTTAGGTCCAACGAGCAGTACTTC.